The 10 T cell receptor beta chains reported below all come from one sample, sequenced in a study of T cell changes during pregnancy in multiple sclerosis. Here immunoSEQ multiplex PCR was the method, and the copy in TCRdb shows in-frame clones only, minus some. This table holds around 52,000 clones, 92% found once. Here the sequenced sample was CD4+ T cells from peripheral blood mononuclear cells, taken after pregnancy. The source is a female donor in good health, enrolled as a control in a pregnancy study.

The rearrangement uses TRBV6-6 and TRBJ1-1; 7 bases are a match to TRBD1. The V segment lost 6 bases and the J segment 0 bases; nucleotides outside the gene matches: 4. The CDR3 spans 14 residues. The germline gives CDR1 MNHNY, CDR2 SVGAGI (reference sequence). The CDR3 DNA is TGTGCCAGCAGGCCCAGGGGGATGAACACTGAAGCTTTCTTT. This sequence encodes CASRPRGMNTEAFF.

The V and J genes are TRBV19 and TRBJ2-5, with 8 positions matching TRBD1. CDR3 length: 14 residues. Looked up from germline, CDR1 is LNHDA and CDR2 is SQIVND (reference sequence). V shed 5 bases, J shed 2 bases, and the junction held 4 bases outside the gene matches. This CDR3 is CASSRQGKQETQYF. CDR3 coding DNA: TGTGCCAGTAGTCGACAGGGGAAGCAAGAGACCCAGTACTTC.

The J gene is TRBJ2-1, the V gene TRBV7-3; TRBD2 is a possible D gene (6 bases). The CDR3 consists of 14 residues. Trimming removed 2 bases at V and 8 bases at J, with 13 bases between. Germline values: CDR1 SGHTA, CDR2 FQGTGA. Here the CDR3 DNA reads TGTGCCAGCAGCTTAGGTAGTAGCGGAGATGAGCAGTTCTTC. Translating it yields CASSLGSSGDEQFF. The whole variable domain, remainder taken from reference TRBV7-3 and TRBJ2-1, is GAGVSQTPSNKVTEKGKYVELRCDPISGHTALYWYRQSLGQGPEFLIYFQGTGAADDSGLPNDRFFAVRPEGSVSTLKIQRTERGDSAVYLCASSLGSSGDEQFFGPGTRLTVL.

This clone came up once. The chain has TRBV10-3 and TRBJ1-6; 8 bases map to TRBD1. Germline V lookup: CDR1 ENHRY, CDR2 SYGVKD. The junction had 4 bases not matched to a gene; V was cut back by 6 bases and J by 9 bases. The CDR3 spans 13 residues. CDR3 region: CAISGTGSSPLHF. In nucleotides, the CDR3 is TGTGCCATCAGCGGGACAGGTTCTTCACCCCTCCACTTT.

The chain joins TRBV6-6 to TRBJ1-3; no clear D gene. The ends were cut back, 6 bases at V and 4 bases at J, with 4 bases in the middle. Germline assignment: CDR1 MNHNY and CDR2 SVGAGI (reference sequence). This CDR3 has 11 residues. CDR3 residues: CASRQGNTIYF. CDR3 nucleotides: TGTGCCAGCAGACAGGGAAACACCATATATTTT.

V gene TRBV10-3 combines with J gene TRBJ1-5; 7 bases are a match to TRBD1. Trimming cost V 0 bases and J 7 bases; bases outside gene matches: 6. Germline loops: CDR1 ENHRY, CDR2 SYGVKD. The CDR3 runs 15 residues. CDR3 amino acids: CAISESEGAGQPQHF. For the CDR3, the DNA is TGTGCCATCAGTGAGTCAGAGGGGGCAGGGCAGCCCCAGCATTTT.

The genes are TRBV7-2 and TRBJ2-5; D is perhaps TRBD1 (5 bases). V was clipped by 7 bases and J by 2 bases, with 11 bases between them. The CDR3 is 13 residues long. CDR1 and CDR2 (germline): SGHTA, FQGNSA. The CDR3 is CASTLDRQETQYF. The CDR3, as DNA: TGTGCCAGCACCCTCGACAGACAAGAGACCCAGTACTTC. Full variable domain (rest looked up from reference TRBV7-2 and TRBJ2-5): GAGVSQSPSNKVTEKGKDVELRCDPISGHTALYWYRQSLGQGLEFLIYFQGNSAPDKSGLPSDRFSAERTGGSVSTLTIQRTQQEDSAVYLCASTLDRQETQYFGPGTRLLVL.

The V and J genes are TRBV11-2 and TRBJ2-1; tentative D call: TRBD2 (5 bases). Trimming took off 5 bases at V and 4 bases at J, with 15 bases between the two ends. CDR1 and CDR2 (germline): SGHAT, FQNNGV. The CDR3 spans 15 residues. The CDR3 coding sequence is TGTGCCAGCAGCCCCCATAGCGCTGGTTACAATGAGCAGTTCTTC. This translates into CASSPHSAGYNEQFF.

This rearrangement joins TRBV5-6 to TRBJ2-2, with D hard to call. Per the germline V gene, CDR1 is SGHDT and CDR2 is YYEEEE. Trimming shortened V by 1 base and J by 5 bases, and 9 bases separated the two germline ends. The CDR3 runs to 14 residues. The CDR3 bases are TGTGCCAGCAGCTTGTCCCCCACTACCGGGGAGCTGTTTTTT. Protein product: CASSLSPTTGELFF.

As DNA, the CDR3 is TGTGCCAGCAGCACATCCCGACAGGGGTGGCACTACGAGCAGTACTTC. Translation: CASSTSRQGWHYEQYF. The V call is TRBV21-1, the J call TRBJ2-7; the table's D call, TRBD1, has no DNA check behind it. TRBV21-1 is noted as a pseudogene. CDR3 length: 16 amino acids.